These T cell receptor beta chains were read from a single sample in a study of a mutant IDH1 vaccine in newly diagnosed glioma. These receptors have no identified antigens. TCRdb's table, derived via immunoSEQ multiplex PCR, lists solely in-frame clones and lacks some. The table records about 56,000 clones, roughly 80% of them present only once. Sequenced here: PBMCs, sampled from a glioma patient whose treatment included an IDH1 peptide vaccine. These receptors were obtained from a woman between 50 and 59 years old with glioma. CDR3s include the opening cysteine and the closing phenylalanine or tryptophan. D genes are given only for firm matches. The listing skips clone size in some rows; elsewhere it reads once, few, many or a size class.

len | abundance | j_gene | v_gene | d_gene | CDR3aa | CDR3nt
15 | medium-sized | TRBJ1-5 | TRBV13 | - | CASSLGGRKAKPQHF | TGTGCCAGCAGCTTAGGCGGCAGGAAAGCAAAGCCCCAGCATTTT
13 | - | TRBJ2-1 | TRBV15 | TRBD2 | CATSTWGGNEQFF | TGTGCCACCAGCACTTGGGGAGGGAATGAGCAGTTCTTC
15 | - | TRBJ2-1 | TRBV6-4 | - | CASSPSGDPYNEQFF | TGTGCCAGCAGCCCCTCCGGGGACCCCTACAATGAGCAGTTCTTC
15 | - | TRBJ1-1 | TRBV4-1 | - | CASSQDTGPIDEAFF | TGCGCCAGCAGCCAAGATACAGGGCCGATAGATGAAGCTTTCTTT
15 | - | TRBJ2-3 | TRBV5-1 | - | CASSLGHVGADTQYF | TGCGCCAGCAGCTTGGGCCACGTGGGGGCAGATACGCAGTATTTT
15 | - | TRBJ2-7 | TRBV2 | - | CASSAGTLRSYEQYF | TGTGCCAGCAGCGCCGGGACTCTAAGGTCCTACGAGCAGTACTTC
14 | - | TRBJ2-3 | TRBV5-8 | - | CASSFRLESGTQYF | TGTGCCAGCAGCTTTAGGTTGGAGTCTGGTACGCAGTATTTT
13 | - | TRBJ2-5 | TRBV2 | - | CASSGQAQETQYF | TGTGCCAGCAGTGGACAGGCCCAAGAGACCCAGTACTTC
14 | - | TRBJ2-2 | TRBV5-1 | TRBD1 | CASSPRQGKGELFF | TGCGCCAGCAGCCCGAGACAGGGGAAGGGGGAGCTGTTTTTT
15 | once | TRBJ2-7 | TRBV11-2 | TRBD2 | CASSLARGSVSEQYF | TGTGCCAGCAGCTTAGCGCGGGGGTCTGTATCCGAGCAGTACTTC
16 | once | TRBJ2-3 | TRBV5-1 | TRBD2 | CASSLGVAGISDTQYF | TGCGCCAGCAGCTTGGGGGTAGCGGGGATTTCAGATACGCAGTATTTT
11 | - | TRBJ2-7 | TRBV6-6 | - | CASGGNYEQYF | TGTGCCAGCGGAGGGAACTACGAGCAGTACTTC
12 | - | TRBJ1-5 | TRBV6-1 | - | CASSEGSQPQHF | TGTGCCAGCAGTGAAGGGTCTCAGCCCCAGCATTTT
17 | - | TRBJ2-7 | TRBV28 | TRBD1 | CASSIPGTGDGSYEQYF | TGTGCCAGCAGTATCCCCGGGACAGGGGACGGCTCCTACGAGCAGTACTTC
15 | few | TRBJ1-6 | TRBV5-6 | TRBD1 | CASSKGTGSGSPLHF | TGTGCCAGCAGCAAAGGGACAGGGAGCGGTTCACCCCTCCACTTT
13 | once | TRBJ2-7 | TRBV7-9 | - | CASSVGRVVEQYF | TGTGCCAGCAGCGTCGGCAGGGTGGTCGAGCAGTACTTC
14 | - | TRBJ1-4 | TRBV6-1 | - | CASSEGREVEKLFF | TGTGCCAGCAGTGAGGGCAGGGAGGTAGAAAAACTGTTTTTT
13 | few | TRBJ1-5 | TRBV5-4 | - | CASSPEIDQPQHF | TGTGCCAGCAGCCCTGAGATAGATCAGCCCCAGCATTTT
15 | few | TRBJ2-3 | TRBV18 | - | CASSPRSRDTDTQYF | TGTGCCAGCTCACCACGGAGCAGGGACACAGATACGCAGTATTTT
13 | few | TRBJ1-4 | TRBV5-4 | - | CASSLVEGEKLFF | TGTGCCAGCAGCTTGGTGGAGGGGGAAAAACTGTTTTTT
11 | - | TRBJ2-6 | TRBV29-1 | - | CSVAGANVLTF | TGCAGCGTTGCTGGGGCCAACGTCCTGACTTTC
13 | once | TRBJ1-5 | TRBV5-1 | - | CASSLVPGQPQHF | TGCGCCAGCAGCTTGGTTCCGGGGCAGCCCCAGCATTTT
14 | - | TRBJ2-7 | TRBV7-2 | - | CASSSEARTREQYF | TGTGCCAGCAGCTCGGAAGCGAGAACGCGGGAGCAGTACTTC
14 | - | TRBJ2-7 | TRBV28 | - | CASSSTLTGYEQYF | TGTGCCAGCAGTTCGACCCTAACAGGTTACGAGCAGTACTTC
14 | - | TRBJ2-3 | TRBV19 | - | CATRSEARTDTQYF | TGTGCCACAAGGTCTGAGGCACGCACAGATACGCAGTATTTT
16 | once | TRBJ2-5 | TRBV5-5 | - | CASSFFGRGNQETQYF | TGTGCCAGCAGCTTTTTTGGGAGAGGGAACCAAGAGACCCAGTACTTC
20 | - | TRBJ2-1 | TRBV4-1 | TRBD2 | CASSQELGLAATSSYNEQFF | TGCGCCAGCAGCCAAGAGTTGGGACTAGCGGCGACGAGCTCCTACAATGAGCAGTTCTTC
15 | - | TRBJ1-6 | TRBV13 | - | CASSSPRGPPKPLHF | TGTGCCAGCAGCTCCCCCCGGGGGCCACCTAAACCCCTCCACTTT
12 | - | TRBJ2-7 | TRBV5-5 | - | CASSLGSHEQYF | TGTGCCAGCAGCTTGGGGAGCCACGAGCAGTACTTC
14 | - | TRBJ2-7 | TRBV2 | - | CASSEGPLPYEQYF | TGTGCCAGCAGTGAGGGTCCACTACCCTACGAGCAGTACTTC
17 | - | TRBJ1-2 | TRBV19 | - | CASSISFPDGTNYGYTF | TGTGCCAGTAGTATCTCGTTTCCAGATGGGACCAACTATGGCTACACCTTC
14 | - | TRBJ2-7 | TRBV7-8 | - | CASSLGQDSYEQYF | TGTGCCAGCAGCTTAGGACAGGACTCCTACGAGCAGTACTTC
15 | - | TRBJ1-6 | TRBV6-1 | - | CASSPARTLSAPLHF | TGTGCCAGCTCCCCCGCGAGGACCTTGAGTGCACCCCTCCACTTT
13 | few | TRBJ1-4 | TRBV7-6 | TRBD1 | CASSTDRDEKLFF | TGTGCCAGCAGCACTGACAGGGATGAAAAACTGTTTTTT
16 | - | TRBJ2-3 | TRBV5-8 | - | CASSAGLNRGTDTQYF | TGTGCCAGCAGCGCCGGACTCAACCGGGGAACAGATACGCAGTATTTT
16 | - | TRBJ2-3 | TRBV28 | TRBD2 | CASSPTSGVSTDTQYF | TGTGCCAGCAGCCCGACTAGCGGGGTTAGCACAGATACGCAGTATTTT
16 | - | TRBJ2-7 | TRBV9 | TRBD1 | CASSVGGQGQSYEQYF | TGTGCCAGCAGCGTAGGGGGACAGGGCCAGTCCTACGAGCAGTACTTC
13 | - | TRBJ1-1 | TRBV6-5 | - | CASSYGGKTEAFF | TGTGCCAGCAGTTACGGCGGAAAGACTGAAGCTTTCTTT
14 | - | TRBJ1-2 | TRBV6-5 | - | CASSYSEGHYGYTF | TGTGCCAGCAGTTATTCCGAGGGGCACTATGGCTACACCTTC
13 | few | TRBJ1-1 | TRBV9 | - | CASSVDRDTEAFF | TGTGCCAGCAGCGTAGATCGGGACACTGAAGCTTTCTTT
13 | - | TRBJ1-2 | TRBV6-5 | TRBD1 | CASSTDPGGGYTF | TGTGCCAGCTCCACCGACCCAGGGGGTGGCTACACCTTC
14 | once | TRBJ1-5 | TRBV4-3 | - | CASSQDRTGQPQHF | TGCGCCAGCAGCCAAGATCGGACGGGTCAGCCCCAGCATTTT
14 | - | TRBJ1-5 | TRBV19 | - | CASRNPPQGQPQHF | TGTGCCAGTAGGAACCCGCCACAGGGTCAGCCCCAGCATTTT
15 | few | TRBJ1-6 | TRBV19 | - | CASSSRGYGHSPLHF | TGTGCCAGTAGTTCCAGGGGATACGGTCATTCACCCCTCCACTTT
12 | - | TRBJ2-2 | TRBV6-1 | - | CASSEDPGELFF | TGTGCCAGCAGTGAGGACCCCGGGGAGCTGTTTTTT
16 | - | TRBJ1-5 | TRBV5-1 | - | CASSLEGGHPNQPQHF | TGCGCCAGCAGCTTGGAGGGGGGACACCCCAATCAGCCCCAGCATTTT
14 | - | TRBJ2-5 | TRBV4-1 | TRBD2 | CASSQDQGGETQYF | TGCGCCAGCAGCCAAGATCAGGGAGGGGAGACCCAGTACTTC
16 | - | TRBJ1-3 | TRBV2 | - | CASNLRGRVAGNTIYF | TGTGCCAGCAACCTAAGGGGTAGGGTCGCTGGAAACACCATATATTTT
13 | - | TRBJ2-2 | TRBV7-9 | - | CASSHRETGELFF | TGTGCCAGCAGCCACAGGGAGACCGGGGAGCTGTTTTTT
16 | - | TRBJ1-2 | TRBV25-1 | TRBD1 | CASSESVGQGGYGYTF | TGTGCCAGCAGTGAATCGGTGGGACAGGGAGGCTATGGCTACACCTTC
16 | - | TRBJ2-7 | TRBV13 | TRBD1 | CASSYLKQGSPYEQYF | TGTGCCAGCAGCTACCTCAAACAGGGGTCCCCCTACGAGCAGTACTTC
16 | - | TRBJ1-1 | TRBV6-5 | - | CASSYLLTLANTEAFF | TGTGCCAGCAGTTACCTCCTAACCCTCGCAAACACTGAAGCTTTCTTT
13 | - | TRBJ2-3 | TRBV6-6 | - | CAGGGVGTDTQYF | TGTGCCGGAGGGGGGGTGGGGACAGATACGCAGTATTTT
13 | - | TRBJ1-2 | TRBV11-2 | - | CASSLNRVNGYTF | TGTGCCAGCAGCTTAAACAGGGTAAATGGCTACACCTTC
15 | - | TRBJ1-6 | TRBV5-1 | - | CASSLASVDNSPLHF | TGCGCCAGCAGCTTGGCGTCAGTCGATAATTCACCCCTCCACTTT
15 | - | TRBJ2-3 | TRBV29-1 | TRBD1 | CSVKRDSSNTDTQYF | TGCAGCGTTAAAAGGGACAGCTCAAACACAGATACGCAGTATTTT
16 | - | TRBJ2-1 | TRBV14 | TRBD1 | CASSPLVGQGWDEQFF | TGTGCCAGCAGCCCCCTGGTCGGACAGGGTTGGGATGAGCAGTTCTTC